This TCR beta chain was found in a study of blood T cell repertoires in COVID-19. As processed by the authors: Reference gene primer amplification gave nucleated cell count estimates. Repertoires were generated with immunoSEQ multiplex PCR, while TCRdb's copy carries only in-frame clones and drops some. That table gives V, J and clone size, and the DNA gave D and trimming. The repertoire holds about 230,000 clones, with nearly 90% as singletons. This clone was counted between two and nine times. Participants were aged roughly 18 to 100 years from approximately 23 US areas. Participants' own reports of clinical history determined their cohort assignment. Recovered status applied to Cohort 3 donors who had two consecutive negative PCRs. It also applied to those with clearance or with symptom resolution. This receptor was identified in a man aged 25 to 45 who had recovered from COVID-19. What was sequenced was PBMCs or T cells enriched from blood (not recorded which).

Here the CDR3 DNA reads TGTGCCAGCAGCTCCCCTTCTACTGGAGCTTCGGCCTACGAGCAGTACTTC. This sequence encodes CASSSPSTGASAYEQYF. The J gene is TRBJ2-7, the V gene TRBV7-9; D not resolved. Between the trimmed V and J ends, which lost 4 bases and 2 bases, there was a span of 21 bases. Germline CDR1 reads SEHNR; CDR2 reads FQNEAQ (reference sequence). There are 17 residues in the CDR3.